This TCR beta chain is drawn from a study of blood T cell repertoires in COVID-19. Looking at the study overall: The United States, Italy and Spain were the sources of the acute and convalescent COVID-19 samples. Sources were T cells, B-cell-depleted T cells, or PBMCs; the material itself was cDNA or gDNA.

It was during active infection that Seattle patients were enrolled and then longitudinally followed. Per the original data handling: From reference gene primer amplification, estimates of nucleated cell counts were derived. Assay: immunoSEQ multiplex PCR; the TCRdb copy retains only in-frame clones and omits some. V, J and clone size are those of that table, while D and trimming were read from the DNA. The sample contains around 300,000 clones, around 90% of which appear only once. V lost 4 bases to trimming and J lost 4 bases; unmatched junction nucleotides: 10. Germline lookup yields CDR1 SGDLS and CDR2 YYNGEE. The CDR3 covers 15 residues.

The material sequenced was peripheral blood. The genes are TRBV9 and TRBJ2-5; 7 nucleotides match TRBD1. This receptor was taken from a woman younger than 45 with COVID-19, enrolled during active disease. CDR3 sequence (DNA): TGTGCCAGCAGCCCAAGGGGGCAGGTGGGAGAGACCCAGTACTTC. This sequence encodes CASSPRGQVGETQYF.